Each of the 29 T cell receptor beta chains below was sequenced from the same sample in a study of T-cell reconstitution after alpha-beta-depleted transplantation in children. Preparing the TCRbeta library involved the use of unique molecular identifiers. TCRdb reprocessed the PCR reads via MiXCR and lists one record per CDR3 protein. The sample lists about a million distinct CDR3 sequences, roughly 29% occurring once. Sequenced material: PBMCs, mostly from graft donor cells, taken 360 days after TCRalphabeta/CD19-depleted stem cell transplant. These receptors came from a boy in the first two years of life who had a stem cell transplant for SCID, so the T cells may come from the graft donor.

This chain uses TRBV11-2 with TRBJ1-1, with a possible D match to TRBD1 (5 bases). V lost 7 bases, J lost 2 bases, and 14 bases lay in between. Germline-derived CDR1 and CDR2 are SGHAT and FQNNGV. The CDR3 runs 14 residues. The CDR3 sequence is CASTKNRPNTEAFF. CDR3 sequence (DNA): TGTGCCAGCACCAAAAACAGGCCTAACACTGAAGCTTTCTTT.

Only a few counts were recorded for this clonotype. The V gene is TRBV28, the J gene TRBJ2-3; D perhaps matches TRBD2 (7 bases). V lost 5 bases and J 4 bases, leaving 16 bases between the germline ends. Looked up from germline, CDR1 is MDHEN and CDR2 is SYDVKM. The CDR3 consists of 15 residues. This chain's CDR3 is CASSARGASADTQYF. The DNA of the CDR3 is TGTGCCAGCAGTGCTCGGGGGGCTTCTGCAGATACGCAGTATTTT.

This rearrangement joins TRBV5-5 to TRBJ1-1; D gene ambiguous. Germline V gene data show CDR1 as SGHKS and CDR2 as YYEKEE (reference sequence). Between the trimmed V and J ends, which lost 4 bases and 0 bases, there was a span of 10 bases. The CDR3 is 14 amino acids. CDR3 DNA sequence: TGTGCCAGCAGCGCTGGAGGGCTGAACACTGAAGCTTTCTTT. It yields the protein CASSAGGLNTEAFF.

The chain recombines TRBV14 with TRBJ2-5, with 7 bases lining up with TRBD1. Germline CDR1 is SGHDN and CDR2 is FVKESK. The junction had 1 base not matched to a gene; V was cut back by 0 bases and J by 3 bases. The CDR3 runs to 14 residues. CDR3 nucleotide sequence: TGTGCCAGCAGCCAAGAGGGGACAGAAGAGACCCAGTACTTC. It translates to CASSQEGTEETQYF. Complete variable domain (other parts from reference TRBV14 and TRBJ2-5): EAGVTQFPSHSVIEKGQTVTLRCDPISGHDNLYWYRRVMGKEIKFLLHFVKESKQDESGMPNNRFLAERTGGTYSTLKVQPAELEDSGVYFCASSQEGTEETQYFGPGTRLLVL.

The chain employs TRBV10-1 and TRBJ2-2; 8 bases align to TRBD1. The length of the CDR3 is 15 residues. J lost 4 bases, V lost 3 bases, and 4 bases had no gene match. Germline CDR1 is WNHNN and CDR2 is SYGVQD (reference sequence). The CDR3 coding sequence is TGCGCCAGCAGTGACAGGGGGCGAGTCACCGGGGAGCTGTTTTTT. Its protein is CASSDRGRVTGELFF.

This clonotype was seen at least ten times. V is TRBV7-8 and J is TRBJ1-2, with D tentatively TRBD1 (6 bases). V was trimmed by 2 bases and J by 4 bases, leaving 11 bases between them. The CDR3 loop spans 14 amino acids. Germline assignment: CDR1 SGHVS and CDR2 FQNEAQ. CDR3 in DNA: TGTGCCAGCAGCTTAAAGGGGGGCGGCTATGGCTACACCTTC. It codes for CASSLKGGGYGYTF.

This clonotype occurred a few times. The CDR3 sequence is CASSLSSGTGVGEQYF. In DNA form, the CDR3 reads TGCGCCAGCAGCTTGTCCTCCGGGACAGGGGTGGGCGAGCAGTACTTC. The V call is TRBV5-1, the J call TRBJ2-7; 10 bases agree with TRBD1. CDR1 and CDR2 from the germline V gene are SGHRS and YFSETQ. The CDR3 has 16 residues. Germline trimming cut 1 base from V and 6 bases from J; bases unmatched to any gene: 10.

The chain joins TRBV20-1 to TRBJ2-7; a possible D gene is TRBD1 (7 bases). Germline lookup yields CDR1 DFQATT and CDR2 SNEGSKA (reference sequence). The CDR3 runs 14 residues. The V gene lost 4 bases and the J gene lost 3 bases, with 16 bases spanning the gap. The CDR3, as DNA: TGCAGTGCTAAGTGGAGGGACAGATTCTACGAGCAGTACTTC. Amino acids: CSAKWRDRFYEQYF.

The J gene is TRBJ1-1, the V gene TRBV29-1; D is undetermined. CDR1 is SQVTM, CDR2 ANQGSEA, per germline. The CDR3 runs to 12 residues. V was trimmed by 4 bases and J by 7 bases, leaving 13 bases between them. The CDR3 protein is CSVGEGMGEAFF. As DNA, the CDR3 is TGCAGCGTTGGGGAGGGTATGGGTGAAGCTTTCTTT.

This clonotype was counted a few times. The chain has TRBV20-1 and TRBJ2-2, with D perhaps matching TRBD2 (5 bases). Between the trimmed V and J ends, which lost 6 bases and 5 bases, there was a span of 13 bases. This CDR3 region has 13 residues. Germline-derived CDR1 and CDR2 are DFQATT and SNEGSKA (reference sequence). This CDR3 reads CSAQLGLTGELFF. The CDR3, as DNA: TGCAGTGCCCAACTAGGTTTGACCGGGGAGCTGTTTTTT.

This rearrangement joins TRBV29-1 to TRBJ1-2, with 7 bases aligning to TRBD1. Germline CDR1 SQVTM, CDR2 ANQGSEA. Trimming took 6 bases from V and 2 from J; bases not matched to a gene: 3. CDR3 length equals 12 residues. The CDR3 reads CSVTGMNYGYTF. The CDR3 bases are TGCAGCGTGACAGGGATGAACTATGGCTACACCTTC. Supplemented by reference TRBV29-1 and TRBJ1-2, the full variable domain reads SAVISQKPSRDICQRGTSLTIQCQVDSQVTMMFWYRQQPGQSLTLIATANQGSEATYESGFVIDKFPISRPNLTFSTLTVSNMSPEDSSIYLCSVTGMNYGYTFGSGTRLTVV.

This chain links TRBV4-2 with TRBJ2-7; TRBD1 matches at 10 bases. CDR3 length: 16 residues. Germline V gene lookup returns CDR1 LGHNA and CDR2 YNFKEQ. The V and J ends lost 3 bases and 1 base, in that order; junction bases with no gene match: 6. CDR3 in amino acids: CASSHPSGQGSYEQYF. CDR3 coding DNA: TGTGCCAGCAGCCACCCATCGGGACAGGGGTCCTACGAGCAGTACTTC.

There are a few counts of this clonotype. V and J are TRBV6-1 and TRBJ2-7; 8 nucleotides line up with TRBD1. Trimming at V came to 7 bases and at J to 3 bases, leaving 14 bases not matched to a gene. Per germline, CDR1 MNHNS and CDR2 SASEGT. The length of the CDR3 is 16 residues. CDR3 loop: CASNNLGQGLFYEQYF. The CDR3 DNA reads as TGTGCCAGCAACAACCTAGGACAGGGTCTATTCTACGAGCAGTACTTC.

V is TRBV7-2 and J is TRBJ2-7; D remains ambiguous. The CDR3 is made up of 12 amino acids. Germline CDR1 SGHTA, CDR2 FQGNSA. The V gene lost 0 bases and the J gene lost 5 bases, with 5 bases spanning the gap. The CDR3 DNA reads TGTGCCAGCAGCTTAGCCCACCACGAGCAGTACTTC. Protein: CASSLAHHEQYF. Based on the CDR3 plus reference TRBV7-2 and TRBJ2-7, the full variable domain is GAGVSQSPSNKVTEKGKDVELRCDPISGHTALYWYRQSLGQGLEFLIYFQGNSAPDKSGLPSDRFSAERTGGSVSTLTIQRTQQEDSAVYLCASSLAHHEQYFGPGTRLTVT.

This clonotype was found a few times. The genes are TRBV20-1 and TRBJ2-3, with TRBD2 matching 8 bases. The ends lost 3 bases at V and 2 bases at J; junction bases unmatched: 7. This CDR3 is built from 15 residues. Looked up from germline, CDR1 is DFQATT and CDR2 is SNEGSKA (reference sequence). The DNA for the CDR3 is TGCAGTGCTAGCCTCGGGGGGGCCCCCACAGATACGCAGTATTTT. Protein product: CSASLGGAPTDTQYF.

This chain uses TRBV6-1 with TRBJ1-1, with 9 bases fitting TRBD1. This CDR3 has 16 residues. Germline CDR1 and CDR2: MNHNS and SASEGT. The V and J ends lost 6 bases and 3 bases, in that order; junction bases with no gene match: 11. As DNA, the CDR3 is TGTGCCAGCAGAAGAGCTCCCGGGACAGGGTACACTGAAGCTTTCTTT. Amino acid sequence: CASRRAPGTGYTEAFF.

This chain's CDR3 is CASSQDGTGRADTQYF. The CDR3 nucleotides read TGTGCCAGCAGCCAAGACGGGACAGGGCGGGCAGATACGCAGTATTTT. J is TRBJ2-3 and V is TRBV14; 9 bases align to TRBD1. The CDR3 sequence is 16 residues long. V trimming: 0 bases; J trimming: 4 bases; junction bases outside the gene matches: 5. From germline, CDR1 is SGHDN and CDR2 FVKESK.

This clonotype was observed once. As DNA, the CDR3 is TGTGCCATCAGTGTGGGGAGGACGTCGGAGGACACTGAAGCTTTCTTT. This translates into CAISVGRTSEDTEAFF. The rearrangement links TRBV10-3 to TRBJ1-1; D remains unclear. The CDR3 totals 16 residues. V was pared by 4 bases and J by 3 bases, with 18 bases between. Germline V gene sequence: CDR1 ENHRY, CDR2 SYGVKD.

This clonotype was seen a handful of times. The chain joins TRBV29-1 to TRBJ2-3; TRBD1 matches at 7 bases. The CDR3 loop spans 15 amino acids. Germline V gives CDR1 SQVTM, CDR2 ANQGSEA. J was trimmed by 2 bases and V by 5 bases; bases with no gene match: 10. CDR3 in DNA: TGCAGCGTTACTACACCGGGACAGCTCACAGATACGCAGTATTTT. Translated, it gives CSVTTPGQLTDTQYF.

The chain employs TRBV20-1 and TRBJ1-3, with D possibly being TRBD1 (5 bases). V was trimmed by 7 bases and J by 4 bases, leaving 23 bases between them. The germline gives CDR1 DFQATT, CDR2 SNEGSKA (reference sequence). There are 16 residues in the CDR3. The CDR3 DNA is TGCAGTGTTCAACGAGGGCAGGGACTGCCCGGAAACACCATATATTTT. Translation: CSVQRGQGLPGNTIYF.

The chain has TRBV28 and TRBJ2-2; TRBD2 agrees at 10 bases. The CDR3 runs to 13 residues. Per germline, CDR1 MDHEN and CDR2 SYDVKM. CDR3 residues: CASGGGNTGELFF. In DNA form, the CDR3 reads TGTGCAAGCGGGGGGGGGAACACCGGGGAGCTGTTTTTT.

This clonotype was counted a few times. The rearrangement uses TRBV4-1 and TRBJ2-1; 9 positions agree with TRBD1. Unmatched junction bases numbered 6, after V lost 3 bases and J lost 3 bases. Per germline, CDR1 MGHRA and CDR2 YSYEKL. This CDR3 region has 16 residues. The chain's CDR3 is CASSQPRDRVYNEQFF. DNA of the CDR3: TGCGCCAGCAGCCAGCCCCGGGACAGGGTCTACAATGAGCAGTTCTTC.

The chain carries TRBV29-1 and TRBJ2-2; D uncertain. The V gene lost 4 bases and the J gene lost 3 bases, with 9 bases spanning the gap. There are 13 residues in the CDR3. Germline V CDR1 and CDR2: SQVTM, ANQGSEA. CDR3 sequence reads: CSVANLDTGELFF. The CDR3, as DNA: TGCAGCGTTGCCAACCTTGACACCGGGGAGCTGTTTTTT.

The gene calls are TRBV2 and TRBJ2-7; D perhaps matches TRBD2 (7 bases). V gave up 4 bases and J gave up 5 bases, with 21 bases separating them. CDR3 length: 16 amino acids. The germline CDR1 and CDR2 sequences are SNHLY and FYNNEI. CDR3 residues: CASSGRGGWVRDEQYF. The CDR3 coding sequence is TGTGCCAGCAGTGGAAGGGGGGGGTGGGTTAGGGACGAGCAGTACTTC.

The chain joins TRBV20-1 to TRBJ2-7, with unresolved D. V lost 4 bases and J lost 2, with 15 bases in between. The CDR3 sequence is 14 residues long. Germline CDR1 DFQATT, CDR2 SNEGSKA (reference sequence). The CDR3 is CSAKVVRSTYEQYF. In DNA, the CDR3 is TGCAGTGCTAAGGTAGTCAGGAGTACCTACGAGCAGTACTTC.

The gene calls are TRBV4-2 and TRBJ1-3; TRBD1 agrees at 8 bases. CDR1 is LGHNA, CDR2 YNFKEQ, per germline. This CDR3 contains 16 residues. The V segment lost 2 bases and the J segment 1 base; nucleotides outside the gene matches: 4. The chain's CDR3 is CASSQSGTGSGNTIYF. The DNA for the CDR3 is TGTGCCAGCAGCCAAAGCGGGACAGGTTCTGGAAACACCATATATTTT.

This rearrangement joins TRBV28 to TRBJ2-2, with TRBD1 matching over 8 bases. The germline V gene has CDR1 MDHEN and CDR2 SYDVKM. This CDR3 has 17 residues. V lost 4 bases and J lost 2; bases outside the gene matches: 9. This chain's CDR3 is CASSSTNRGDNTGELFF. For the CDR3, the DNA is TGTGCCAGCAGTTCCACTAACAGGGGGGATAACACCGGGGAGCTGTTTTTT. The whole variable domain, remainder taken from reference TRBV28 and TRBJ2-2, is DVKVTQSSRYLVKRTGEKVFLECVQDMDHENMFWYRQDPGLGLRLIYFSYDVKMKEKGDIPEGYSVSREKKERFSLILESASTNQTSMYLCASSSTNRGDNTGELFFGEGSRLTVL.

The rearrangement uses TRBV20-1 and TRBJ1-3; D gene ambiguous. V gave up 2 bases and J gave up 8 bases, with 16 bases separating them. Looked up from germline, CDR1 is DFQATT and CDR2 is SNEGSKA (reference sequence). The CDR3 totals 14 residues. The CDR3 is CSARQDMAEDTIYF. The CDR3 DNA follows: TGCAGTGCTAGACAAGATATGGCCGAAGACACCATATATTTT.

The chain recombines TRBV20-1 with TRBJ2-5, with D perhaps given as TRBD1 or TRBD2 (5 bases each). Germline V gives CDR1 DFQATT, CDR2 SNEGSKA (reference sequence). V was pared by 1 base and J by 5 bases, with 11 bases between. CDR3 length equals 13 residues. CDR3 loop: CSARGGDGETQYF. DNA for the CDR3: TGCAGTGCTAGAGGAGGGGATGGGGAGACCCAGTACTTC.